This T cell receptor (beta chain) was sequenced during a study of lymphopenia after photon versus proton radiotherapy. Germline values: CDR1 MNHNY, CDR2 SVGAGI (reference sequence). CDR3 size: 14 residues. Unmatched junction bases numbered 4, after V lost 6 bases and J lost 0 bases. Some clones are missing from TCRdb's copy, which holds only in-frame ones; the method was immunoSEQ multiplex PCR. The sample consists of tens of thousands of clones, about 88% of them appearing once. Comment on this clone: As yet, its antigen is unknown.

The study's findings and limits: In patients who died, overall survival fell as post-nadir TCR diversity dropped more. Oligoclonal CD8+ Temra expansion after nadir drove photon patients' diversity drop. Photon-treated patients lost naive T cells and TCR diversity; proton-treated stayed stable.

The gene calls are TRBV6-6 and TRBJ1-1; 7 positions match TRBD1. The sequencing here drew on peripheral blood, taken from a patient treated with proton-based radiotherapy. This TCR came from a man in his fifties or sixties with pancreatic cancer. CDR3 loop: CASRPGQLNTEAFF. CDR3 DNA sequence: TGTGCCAGCAGACCGGGACAGTTGAACACTGAAGCTTTCTTT.